The 23 T cell receptor beta chains listed next were all sequenced from one sample in a study of shared clonotypes between healthy human individuals. Clones were read by immunoSEQ multiplex PCR, and TCRdb kept only the in-frame ones, dropping some. The table includes millions of clones, approximately 94% detected once. CD8 cells classed as naive were CD45RO-negative and positively selected for CCR7, excluding terminally differentiated effector memory CD45RA+ cells. The sequencing sample was made of naive CD8+ T cells from PBMCs. The receptor source for this set is a man between 18 and 35 years old in good health. Some clones in this sample may be carry-over from other donors' samples.

The V gene is TRBV19, the J gene TRBJ2-1; D may be TRBD1 (6 bases). Trimming left V 5 bases short and J 6 bases short, with 14 bases between. Germline V gene lookup returns CDR1 LNHDA and CDR2 SQIVND (reference sequence). The CDR3 spans 14 residues. The CDR3 loop reads CASSDRLGANEQFF. CDR3 in DNA: TGTGCCAGTAGTGACAGACTGGGGGCCAATGAGCAGTTCTTC.

With respect to this clone: Other DNA sequences in the sample encode the same CDR3. The chain recombines TRBV27 with TRBJ2-1; maybe TRBD2 (6 bases). V shed 0 bases and J shed 0 bases, with 9 bases lying between them. Looked up from germline, CDR1 is MNHEY and CDR2 is SMNVEV (reference sequence). This CDR3 has 16 residues. DNA for the CDR3: TGTGCCAGCAGTTTATCGGCCGGGAGCTCCTACAATGAGCAGTTCTTC. Protein sequence: CASSLSAGSSYNEQFF.

This clone has just one count. The chain links TRBV19 to TRBJ2-7, with D tentatively TRBD2 (5 bases). Germline-derived CDR1 and CDR2 are LNHDA and SQIVND (reference sequence). The V end was cut by 2 bases, the J end by 3 bases, with 11 bases between. CDR3 length: 14 amino acids. The CDR3 bases are TGTGCCAGTAGTATAACTGAGGGTCTCTACGAGCAGTACTTC. Residues: CASSITEGLYEQYF.

The J gene is TRBJ2-7, the V gene TRBV27; 11 bases align to TRBD2. V dropped 0 bases and J dropped 4; count of bases not matched to a gene: 2. The CDR3 covers 15 residues. Looked up from germline, CDR1 is MNHEY and CDR2 is SMNVEV (reference sequence). The CDR3 nucleotides are TGTGCCAGCAGTTTATCGACTAGCGGGAAGTACGAGCAGTACTTC. As protein: CASSLSTSGKYEQYF.

This sequence joins TRBV11-3 and TRBJ2-4, with D tentatively TRBD2 (6 bases). Germline-derived CDR1 and CDR2 are SGHNT and YENEEA. This CDR3 comprises 14 residues. The V and J ends lost 1 base and 6 bases respectively, with 10 bases between them. CDR3 in amino acids: CASSLGSGLNIQYF. CDR3 coding DNA: TGTGCCAGCAGCTTAGGTAGCGGATTAAACATTCAGTACTTC.

This clone has only a few counts. The chain couples TRBV6-5 to TRBJ1-5, with a weak D call TRBD1 (5 bases). The V gene's germline CDR1 is MNHEY and CDR2 SVGAGI. The CDR3 spans 13 residues. Trimming took off 8 bases at V and 4 bases at J, with 12 bases between the two ends. CDR3 DNA: TGTGCCAGCGGATCGACAGTGAATCAGCCCCAGCATTTT. As protein: CASGSTVNQPQHF.

As concerns this clone: The sample contains more than one DNA sequence encoding this CDR3. The chain uses TRBV4-1 and TRBJ1-5; D remains unclear. Between the trimmed V and J ends, which lost 0 bases and 0 bases, there was a span of 6 bases. The length of the CDR3 is 15 residues. Germline assignment: CDR1 MGHRA and CDR2 YSYEKL. As DNA, the CDR3 is TGCGCCAGCAGCCAAGATCGGATTAGCAATCAGCCCCAGCATTTT. Protein: CASSQDRISNQPQHF.

J is TRBJ2-2 and V is TRBV19; D is uncertain. The germline V gene encodes CDR1 LNHDA and CDR2 SQIVND (reference sequence). Trimming cost V 1 base and J 4 bases, with 7 bases left between them. This CDR3 spans 14 amino acids. CDR3 DNA sequence: TGTGCCAGTAGTATAGGACCTCTCACCGGGGAGCTGTTTTTT. Amino acids: CASSIGPLTGELFF.

This chain links TRBV7-2 with TRBJ1-1; D ambiguous. Trimming left V 3 bases short and J 0 bases short, with 11 bases between. Germline-derived CDR1 and CDR2 are SGHTA and FQGNSA. There are 15 residues in the CDR3. The DNA of the CDR3 is TGTGCCAGCAGCTTCCCCCAAGACATGAACACTGAAGCTTTCTTT. Its protein product is CASSFPQDMNTEAFF. The complete variable domain, with remaining parts taken from reference TRBV7-2 and TRBJ1-1, reads GAGVSQSPSNKVTEKGKDVELRCDPISGHTALYWYRQSLGQGLEFLIYFQGNSAPDKSGLPSDRFSAERTGGSVSTLTIQRTQQEDSAVYLCASSFPQDMNTEAFFGQGTRLTVV.

The chain combines TRBV28 with TRBJ1-3, with D uncertain. V lost 6 bases and J 0 bases, leaving 9 bases between the germline ends. Germline CDR1 MDHEN, CDR2 SYDVKM. This CDR3 is built from 14 residues. For the CDR3, the DNA is TGTGCCAGCAGCTCCGACCTCTCTGGAAACACCATATATTTT. Encoded protein: CASSSDLSGNTIYF.

The chain has TRBV9 and TRBJ2-3; D is unclear. The CDR3 is 13 amino acids. Germline values: CDR1 SGDLS, CDR2 YYNGEE. Trimming left V 2 bases short and J 2 bases short, with 6 bases between. As DNA, the CDR3 is TGTGCCAGCAGCGTCTGGTTCACAGATACGCAGTATTTT. Translation gives CASSVWFTDTQYF.

The CDR3 coding sequence is TGTGCCAGCAGCGAGGGGACCGGGACTAGCGCCCAAAGGGGCACCGGGGAGCTGTTTTTT. Amino acid sequence: CASSEGTGTSAQRGTGELFF. The chain uses TRBV9 and TRBJ2-2, with TRBD2 identical over 10 bases. The germline CDR1 and CDR2 sequences are SGDLS and YYNGEE. Trimming removed 3 bases from V and 4 bases from J; junction bases left unmatched: 18. The CDR3 spans 20 residues. The full variable domain, its missing parts supplied by reference TRBV9 and TRBJ2-2, is DSGVTQTPKHLITATGQRVTLRCSPRSGDLSVYWYQQSLDQGLQFLIQYYNGEERAKGNILERFSAQQFPDLHSELNLSSLELGDSALYFCASSEGTGTSAQRGTGELFFGEGSRLTVL.

The chain recombines TRBV19 with TRBJ2-5; unclear D gene. Trimming shortened V by 2 bases and J by 5 bases, and 9 bases separated the two germline ends. The CDR3 length is 13 residues. Germline lookup yields CDR1 LNHDA and CDR2 SQIVND (reference sequence). CDR3 loop: CASSISGVETQYF. The CDR3 bases are TGTGCCAGTAGTATATCTGGGGTGGAGACCCAGTACTTC. Variable domain in full (rest from reference TRBV19 and TRBJ2-5): DGGITQSPKYLFRKEGQNVTLSCEQNLNHDAMYWYRQDPGQGLRLIYYSQIVNDFQKGDIAEGYSVSREKKESFPLTVTSAQKNPTAFYLCASSISGVETQYFGPGTRLLVL.

This chain uses TRBV19 with TRBJ2-5; 8 bases are shared with TRBD1. The CDR3 sequence is 14 residues long. The trim removed 5 bases at V and 4 bases at J, leaving 6 bases unmatched. The germline gives CDR1 LNHDA, CDR2 SQIVND (reference sequence). The CDR3 is CASSSSQGGETQYF. The DNA for the CDR3 is TGTGCCAGTAGTTCATCACAGGGGGGAGAGACCCAGTACTTC.

The chain joins TRBV6-6 to TRBJ2-7; TRBD2 might be the D (5 bases). Per the germline V gene, CDR1 is MNHNY and CDR2 is SVGAGI (reference sequence). Trimming took off 0 bases at V and 0 bases at J, with 12 bases between the two ends. The CDR3 spans 16 residues. CDR3: CASSYSLATSSYEQYF. The CDR3 DNA sequence: TGTGCCAGCAGTTACTCGTTAGCGACAAGCTCCTACGAGCAGTACTTC.

The chain combines TRBV30 with TRBJ2-7; D might be TRBD1 (6 bases). Germline-derived CDR1 and CDR2 are GTSNPN and SVGIG (reference sequence). Trimming removed 0 bases at V and 6 bases at J, with 15 bases between. The CDR3 is 14 amino acids. The CDR3 DNA reads as TGTGCCTGGAGTGTAATGGGGGCAGGGAGCGAGCAGTACTTC. It specifies CAWSVMGAGSEQYF.

The chain recombines TRBV2 with TRBJ2-7, with 8 nucleotides matching TRBD2. The V gene's germline CDR1 is SNHLY and CDR2 FYNNEI. V lost 6 bases and J lost 3; bases outside the gene matches: 13. CDR3 length: 16 amino acids. CDR3 loop: CASRGLGVSLRYEQYF. Written as DNA, the CDR3 is TGTGCCAGCAGGGGACTAGGAGTTAGCCTACGCTACGAGCAGTACTTC.

The V call is TRBV4-1, the J call TRBJ2-5; 7 nucleotides align to TRBD1. The CDR3 is made up of 16 amino acids. With 0 bases clipped from V and 2 bases from J, the junction kept 6 bases outside the gene matches. CDR1 is MGHRA, CDR2 YSYEKL, per germline. The CDR3 sequence: CASSQDWAQGQETQYF. The CDR3 bases are TGCGCCAGCAGCCAAGATTGGGCACAGGGGCAAGAGACCCAGTACTTC.

The rearrangement uses TRBV7-9 and TRBJ2-1, with 14 bases that match TRBD2. Trimming took 2 bases from V and 2 from J; bases not matched to a gene: 8. Germline assignment: CDR1 SEHNR and CDR2 FQNEAQ (reference sequence). The length of the CDR3 is 19 residues. In DNA form, the CDR3 reads TGTGCCAGCAGCTTACCGGGACTAGCGGGGGTGGGTCCCTACAATGAGCAGTTCTTC. It is translated as CASSLPGLAGVGPYNEQFF.

This clone was seen only once. The chain combines TRBV30 with TRBJ1-5; D is unresolved. Germline CDR1 GTSNPN, CDR2 SVGIG (reference sequence). The CDR3 sequence is 10 residues long. The CDR3 DNA reads TGTATAAACGGCTATCAGCCCCAGCATTTT. It specifies CINGYQPQHF.

The chain is built from TRBV6-5 and TRBJ2-3; TRBD1 might be the D (5 bases). The V end was cut by 5 bases, the J end by 0 bases, with 9 bases between. The V gene's germline CDR1 is MNHEY and CDR2 SVGAGI. This CDR3 region has 14 residues. The CDR3 protein is CASSRQPSTDTQYF. The CDR3, as DNA: TGTGCCAGCAGTAGACAGCCTAGCACAGATACGCAGTATTTT.

The chain carries TRBV18 and TRBJ1-5; TRBD1 is a possible D gene (6 bases). Germline V gives CDR1 KGHSH, CDR2 LQKENI. The CDR3 has 14 residues. V gave up 4 bases and J gave up 3 bases, with 10 bases separating them. This chain's CDR3 is CASSRRDNNQPQHF. The CDR3 DNA reads TGTGCCAGCTCACGCCGGGACAACAATCAGCCCCAGCATTTT.

This chain joins TRBV19 and TRBJ2-3, with D perhaps assigned TRBD1 or TRBD2 (6 bases each). Germline CDR1 is LNHDA and CDR2 is SQIVND (reference sequence). This CDR3 is 16 amino acids long. V lost 4 bases and J lost 4, with 18 bases in between. The CDR3 is CASSTLGGLRADTQYF. The CDR3 DNA sequence: TGTGCCAGTAGTACCCTAGGGGGGCTCAGAGCAGATACGCAGTATTTT.